Shown below are 13 T cell receptor beta chains from a single sample sequenced in a study of blood T cell repertoires in COVID-19. Sequenced by immunoSEQ multiplex PCR; TCRdb stores in-frame clones only, minus some. Among around 180,000 clones, about 74% were seen once, and the ten largest hold about 3%. Specimen: peripheral blood. The receptor source for this set is a woman older than 75 with acute or convalescent COVID-19.

The chain combines TRBV6-5 with TRBJ1-6; D uncertain. In germline, CDR1 is MNHEY, CDR2 SVGAGI. This CDR3 contains 13 residues. The germline V and J ends were trimmed by 6 bases and 9 bases, with 12 bases remaining between them. The CDR3 reads CASSQVAVSPLHF. CDR3 nucleotide sequence: TGTGCCAGCAGCCAAGTCGCAGTTTCACCCCTCCACTTT.

Notes on this clone: Other DNA variants within this sample encode the same CDR3. The chain is built from TRBV6-1 and TRBJ2-7; 8 nucleotides agree with TRBD2. There are 14 residues in the CDR3. V gave up 1 base and J gave up 5 bases; unmatched junction bases: 4. The germline V gene encodes CDR1 MNHNS and CDR2 SASEGT. Here the CDR3 reads CASSEDGRVDEQYF. As DNA, the CDR3 is TGTGCCAGCAGTGAAGACGGGAGGGTCGACGAGCAGTACTTC.

A remark on this clone: At one boundary the junction diverges from the germline segment, which might be a read error. The chain couples TRBV28 to TRBJ1-4, with 7 bases aligning to TRBD1. Germline V CDR1 and CDR2: MDHEN, SYDVKM. The CDR3 has 15 residues. CDR3: CASSSLGQSNERLFF. The CDR3 nucleotides are TGTGCCAGCAGCTCTTTGGGACAGTCTAATGAAAGACTGTTTTTT.

The chain couples TRBV5-1 to TRBJ1-1; D gene ambiguous. With 4 bases removed from V and 3 bases from J, the gap between germline ends came to 10 bases. This CDR3 contains 13 residues. Germline V CDR1 and CDR2: SGHRS, YFSETQ. CDR3 coding DNA: TGCGCCAGCAGCGACCAGGTTGACACTGAAGCTTTCTTT. It specifies CASSDQVDTEAFF.

V is TRBV19 and J is TRBJ1-1; TRBD1 is a possible D gene (6 bases). The germline V gene has CDR1 LNHDA and CDR2 SQIVND (reference sequence). The CDR3 runs 17 residues. Trimming pared 7 bases from V and 4 bases from J, leaving 25 bases between. In DNA, the CDR3 is TGTGCCAGTACCACTCTACTTCGGACAGCCGCGGCCACTGAAGCTTTCTTT. It translates to CASTTLLRTAAATEAFF.

V usage is TRBV19 and J usage is TRBJ2-1; weak D call: TRBD1 (5 bases). Trimming removed 0 bases at V and 9 bases at J, with 18 bases between. The CDR3 extends over 16 amino acids. CDR1 and CDR2 from the germline V gene are LNHDA and SQIVND (reference sequence). CDR3 residues: CASSIEVRDPSGEQFF. CDR3 sequence (DNA): TGTGCCAGTAGTATAGAAGTCAGGGATCCTTCGGGTGAGCAGTTCTTC.

The gene calls are TRBV27 and TRBJ2-5, with D possibly matching TRBD2 (6 bases). The CDR3 has 14 residues. V lost 6 bases to trimming and J lost 2 bases, with 13 bases between them. Germline V CDR1 and CDR2: MNHEY, SMNVEV (reference sequence). The CDR3 here is CASSPGLPQETQYF. CDR3 DNA: TGTGCCAGCAGCCCGGGACTTCCACAAGAGACCCAGTACTTC.

The J gene is TRBJ1-1, the V gene TRBV21-1; the DNA was not compared with TRBD1, the D call given in the table. TRBV21-1 counts as a pseudogene. The CDR3 length is 16 residues. DNA of the CDR3: TGTGCCAGCAGCAAACTCGAATCCAGGGAAAACACTGAAGCTTTCTTT. As protein: CASSKLESRENTEAFF.

The rearrangement links TRBV5-4 to TRBJ1-1; D is undetermined. This CDR3 spans 15 amino acids. The V end was cut by 4 bases, the J end by 5 bases, with 18 bases between. Germline values: CDR1 SGHNT, CDR2 YYREEE (reference sequence). The CDR3 region has the DNA TGTGCCAGCAGCCCTGGGATCCAGACTATTACTGAAGCTTTCTTT. Translation: CASSPGIQTITEAFF.

This chain uses TRBV6-5 with TRBJ1-1; D is unresolved. The germline CDR1 and CDR2 sequences are MNHEY and SVGAGI. The V gene lost 2 bases and the J gene lost 2 bases, with 15 bases spanning the gap. CDR3 length: 16 residues. The CDR3 sequence is CASSYAFTTTNTEAFF. CDR3 sequence (DNA): TGTGCCAGCAGTTACGCTTTTACAACTACTAACACTGAAGCTTTCTTT.

The V call is TRBV5-1, the J call TRBJ1-1, with 7 bases that match TRBD1. Trimming at V came to 4 bases and at J to 10 bases, leaving 13 bases not matched to a gene. The CDR3 loop spans 14 amino acids. Germline values: CDR1 SGHRS, CDR2 YFSETQ. CDR3 protein: CASSQPGQAGSAFF. Written as DNA, the CDR3 is TGCGCCAGCAGCCAGCCTGGACAGGCCGGGTCAGCTTTCTTT.

The chain recombines TRBV30 with TRBJ1-6, with 10 bases that match TRBD1. J was trimmed by 7 bases and V by 4 bases; bases with no gene match: 10. The V gene's germline CDR1 is GTSNPN and CDR2 SVGIG (reference sequence). The CDR3 totals 16 residues. The CDR3 DNA reads as TGTGCCTGGACTGCGCCGGGACAGGGGTTCAATTCACCCCTCCACTTT. This gives the protein CAWTAPGQGFNSPLHF.

V usage is TRBV5-5 and J usage is TRBJ1-1; D is unclear. The V gene's germline CDR1 is SGHKS and CDR2 YYEKEE (reference sequence). V was trimmed by 1 base and J by 6 bases, leaving 7 bases between them. There are 12 residues in the CDR3. Here the CDR3 reads CASSLSQPEAFF. CDR3 DNA: TGTGCCAGCAGCTTGAGCCAACCTGAAGCTTTCTTT.